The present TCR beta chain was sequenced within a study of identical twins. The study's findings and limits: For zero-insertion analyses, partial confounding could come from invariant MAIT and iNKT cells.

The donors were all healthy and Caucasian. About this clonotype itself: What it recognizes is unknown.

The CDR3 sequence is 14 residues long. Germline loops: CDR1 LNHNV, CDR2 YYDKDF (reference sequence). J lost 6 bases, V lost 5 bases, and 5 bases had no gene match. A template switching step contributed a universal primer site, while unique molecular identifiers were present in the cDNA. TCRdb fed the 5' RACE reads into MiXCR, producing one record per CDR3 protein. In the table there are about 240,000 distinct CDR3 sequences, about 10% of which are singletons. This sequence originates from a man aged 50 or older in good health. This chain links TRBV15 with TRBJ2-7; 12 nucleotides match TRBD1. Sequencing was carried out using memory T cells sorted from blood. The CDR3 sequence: CATSPGTGGLEQYF. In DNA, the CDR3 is TGTGCCACCAGCCCCGGGACAGGGGGCCTCGAGCAGTACTTC.